The present TCR beta chain was sequenced within a study of blood T cell repertoires in COVID-19. For the study at large: COVID-19 samples, acute and convalescent, were from the United States, Italy and Spain.

Residents of approximately 25 US areas, aged about 18 to 95 years, made up the participants. Before being deemed recovered, Cohort 3 donors had two negative PCRs, clearance, or symptom resolution. Sequenced by immunoSEQ multiplex PCR; TCRdb stores in-frame clones only, minus some. The table shows approximately 300,000 clones, with approximately 86% occurring only once. The length of the CDR3 is 14 residues. Germline-derived CDR1 and CDR2 are SGHRS and YFSETQ. V was clipped by 5 bases and J by 6 bases, with 14 bases between them. The sequencing input was PBMCs or T cells enriched from blood (not recorded which). The receptor was derived from a woman aged 18-35 years who had recovered from COVID-19. The V gene is TRBV5-1, the J gene TRBJ1-4; the D gene is possibly TRBD1 (5 bases). The CDR3 sequence: CASREGRGDEKLFF. In nucleotides, the CDR3 is TGCGCCAGCAGGGAGGGGAGAGGTGATGAAAAACTGTTTTTT.